This T cell receptor (beta chain) was documented in a study of CD8 T cells in Susac syndrome. About this clonotype: Its ends do not fully match the called genes, so a read error is possible.

Random hexamers were used to reverse transcribe the RNA input (about 0.5 to 1 ug). Using its own MiXCR run on the immunoSEQ multiplex PCR reads, TCRdb lists one record per CDR3 protein. The sample records approximately 120,000 distinct CDR3 sequences, approximately 95% being singletons. The CDR3 extends over 14 amino acids. The germline gives CDR1 SGHRS, CDR2 YFSETQ. This sequence was found in a human donor with multiple sclerosis. The V gene is TRBV5-1, the J gene TRBJ2-2; D not resolved. The sample taken for sequencing was CD8+ T cells from PBMCs. Here the CDR3 DNA reads TGCGCCAGCAGCTTGAAACGTAACACCGGTGAGCTGTTTTTT. This gives the protein CASSLKRNTGELFF.